This TCR beta chain was sequenced in a study of OX40 agonist ivuxolimab in advanced cancers. Study as a whole: Males comprised roughly four fifths of the group, whose mean age was about 60 years (range 23 to 79). Prior anti-PD-1, anti-PD-L1 or anti-CTLA-4 therapy was allowed; around 40% had some. Findings of the study overall: Those patients achieving a partial response at 0.1-3.0 mg/kg showed among the lowest clonal expansion. Among the nonresponders, some also had low normalized T-cell clonal expansion.

A remark on this clone: Its matching antigen is unknown.

The method was immunoSEQ multiplex PCR; TCRdb's version includes in-frame clones alone and lacks a portion of them. The sample yields more than 65,000 clones, nearly 90% seen once. Germline CDR1 reads SGDLS; CDR2 reads YYNGEE. The CDR3 totals 15 residues. V was cut by 0 bases and J by 1 base, with 10 bases left in between. The rearrangement joins TRBV9 to TRBJ1-1; a possible D gene is TRBD1 (5 bases). This TCR was sampled from an adult with an advanced solid tumor such as melanoma, head and neck, liver or kidney cancer. The sample was CD4+ or CD8+ T cells sorted from blood, taken in a trial of the OX40 agonist ivuxolimab. CDR3 coding DNA: TGTGCCAGCAGCGTAGTGGCAGGGCCGAACACTGAAGCTTTCTTT. Its translation: CASSVVAGPNTEAFF.